This T cell receptor beta chain was identified in a study of cytomegalovirus exposure and HLA in healthy donors. Sampled while nominally healthy, donors likely had unrecorded immune exposures. Overall study results and limits: In most subjects, TCR beta sequences reportedly gave accurate predictions of HLA-A and HLA-B alleles. Later analysis identified 15,000 to 20,000 TCR beta sequences associated with HLA alleles, using a false discovery rate threshold of 0.05.

The study ran its PCR with 60 Vbeta and 13 Jbeta primers. Sequencing was performed with immunoSEQ multiplex PCR; in TCRdb, only in-frame clones are kept and a portion is missing. The sample records 100,000 to 150,000 clones, less than 85% being singletons. In this sample, this clone turned up once. The antigen is unknown. The source of this sequence is a male donor in good health and CMV-seronegative. Sequencing was carried out using PBMCs.

CDR3 sequence: CALGDGNSPLHF. The CDR3 DNA reads as TGTGCTCTAGGGGATGGTAATTCACCCCTCCACTTT. The gene calls are TRBV15 and TRBJ1-6, with D maybe TRBD1 (5 bases). The germline CDR1 and CDR2 sequences are LNHNV and YYDKDF (reference sequence). The CDR3 sequence is 12 residues long.